This T cell receptor beta chain was retrieved from a study of blood T cell repertoires in COVID-19. Study overall: Researchers got acute and convalescent COVID-19 samples from the United States, Italy and Spain. From T cells, B-cell-depleted T cells, or PBMCs came the material, which was cDNA or gDNA.

The authors' processing: For nucleated cells, counts were estimated from reference gene primer amplification. Some clones are missing from TCRdb's copy, which holds only in-frame ones; the method was immunoSEQ multiplex PCR. V and J calls and clone size are copied from that table; D and trimming were computed from the DNA. This sample has approximately 240,000 clones; 80% to 90% occur once, and the top ten carry approximately 3.8%. Trimming cost V 2 bases and J 0 bases, with 13 bases left between them. Looked up from germline, CDR1 is SGHAT and CDR2 is FQNNGV. There are 16 residues in the CDR3. Assignment of participants to cohorts was predicated upon participant-reported clinical history.

This sequence was found in a woman aged 18-30 years in a cohort exposed to, infected with or recovered from COVID-19 (not recorded which). The J gene is TRBJ2-5, the V gene TRBV11-2; tentatively, D is TRBD2 (6 bases). Sequences were obtained from PBMCs or T cells enriched from blood (not recorded which). Here the CDR3 DNA reads TGTGCCAGCAGCTTATTACGAGGGGACTACCAAGAGACCCAGTACTTC. Its translation: CASSLLRGDYQETQYF.